The 2 T cell receptor beta chains presented below share a single source sample, sequenced in a study of radiotherapy plus CTLA-4 blockade in lung cancer. Assay used: immunoSEQ multiplex PCR; TCRdb lists only in-frame clones, some missing. The sample includes 45,000 or so clones, 88% of them seen just once. This sample comprised peripheral blood, obtained from a patient treated with radiotherapy plus ipilimumab. Receptors were obtained from a human donor with non-small cell lung cancer whose response to radiotherapy plus ipilimumab could not be evaluated.

The chain combines TRBV30 with TRBJ2-7, with a weak D call TRBD1 (6 bases). Germline lookup yields CDR1 GTSNPN and CDR2 SVGIG (reference sequence). This CDR3 comprises 12 residues. The V gene lost 1 base and the J gene lost 11 bases, with 15 bases spanning the gap. The CDR3 nucleotides are TGTGCCTGGAGTGCACAGGGAACTGGGGAGTACTTC. It encodes CAWSAQGTGEYF.

The chain has TRBV18 and TRBJ2-2; TRBD1 agrees at 8 bases. The CDR3 covers 18 residues. Trimming at V came to 3 bases and at J to 0 bases, leaving 9 bases not matched to a gene. Per the germline V gene, CDR1 is KGHSH and CDR2 is LQKENI. CDR3 region: CASSPRPRRGPNTGELFF. CDR3 coding DNA: TGTGCCAGCTCACCGAGGCCGCGCAGGGGGCCGAACACCGGGGAGCTGTTTTTT.